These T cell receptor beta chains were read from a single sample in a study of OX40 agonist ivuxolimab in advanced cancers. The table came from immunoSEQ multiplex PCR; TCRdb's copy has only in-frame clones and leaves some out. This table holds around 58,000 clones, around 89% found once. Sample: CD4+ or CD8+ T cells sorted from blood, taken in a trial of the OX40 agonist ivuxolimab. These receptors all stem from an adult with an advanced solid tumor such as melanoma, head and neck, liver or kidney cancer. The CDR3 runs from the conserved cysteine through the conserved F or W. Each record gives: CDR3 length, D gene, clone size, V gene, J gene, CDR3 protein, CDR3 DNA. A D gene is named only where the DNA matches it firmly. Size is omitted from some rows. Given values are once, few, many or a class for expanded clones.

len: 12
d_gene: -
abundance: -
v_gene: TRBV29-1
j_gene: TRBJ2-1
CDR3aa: CSVGRLDNEQFF
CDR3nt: TGCAGCGTCGGCAGGTTAGACAATGAGCAGTTCTTC

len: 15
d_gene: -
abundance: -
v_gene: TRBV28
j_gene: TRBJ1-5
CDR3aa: CASSRLSGANQPQHF
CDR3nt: TGTGCCAGCAGCCGCCTATCGGGGGCAAATCAGCCCCAGCATTTT

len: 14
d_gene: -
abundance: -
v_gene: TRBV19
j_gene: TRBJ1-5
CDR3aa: CASSGQYSNQPQHF
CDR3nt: TGTGCCAGTAGTGGACAGTATAGCAATCAGCCCCAGCATTTT

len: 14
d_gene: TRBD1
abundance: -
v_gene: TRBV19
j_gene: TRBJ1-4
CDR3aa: CASSPGTANEKLFF
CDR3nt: TGTGCCAGTAGCCCCGGGACAGCTAATGAAAAACTGTTTTTT

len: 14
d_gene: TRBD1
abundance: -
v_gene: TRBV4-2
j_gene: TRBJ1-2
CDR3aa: CASSLPGQSYGYTF
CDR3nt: TGTGCCAGCAGCCTACCGGGACAGAGCTATGGCTACACCTTC

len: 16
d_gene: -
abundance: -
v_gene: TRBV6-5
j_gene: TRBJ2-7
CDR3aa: CASSYTGGGRVEEQYF
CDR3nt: TGTGCCAGCAGTTACACCGGGGGTGGCCGGGTGGAGGAGCAGTACTTC

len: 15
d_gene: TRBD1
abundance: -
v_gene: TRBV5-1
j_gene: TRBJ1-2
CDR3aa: CASSSQGQPGYGYTF
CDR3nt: TGCGCCAGCAGCTCCCAGGGACAGCCTGGCTATGGCTACACCTTC

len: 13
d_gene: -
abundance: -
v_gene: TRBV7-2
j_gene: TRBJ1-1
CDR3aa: CASSSGRNTEAFF
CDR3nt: TGTGCCAGCAGCTCAGGCAGGAACACTGAAGCTTTCTTT

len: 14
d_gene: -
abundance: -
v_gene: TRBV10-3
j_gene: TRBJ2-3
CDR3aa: CAISESTGADTQYF
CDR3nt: TGTGCCATCAGTGAGTCGACGGGGGCAGATACGCAGTATTTT

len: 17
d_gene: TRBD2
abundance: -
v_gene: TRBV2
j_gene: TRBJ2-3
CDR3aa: CASSEPLAGGQSDTQYF
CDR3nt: TGTGCCAGCAGTGAGCCCCTAGCGGGGGGGCAGTCAGATACGCAGTATTTT

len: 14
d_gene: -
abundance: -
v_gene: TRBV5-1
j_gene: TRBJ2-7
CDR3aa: CASSQGSNPREQYF
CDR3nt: TGCGCCAGCAGCCAGGGCTCGAACCCACGCGAGCAGTACTTC

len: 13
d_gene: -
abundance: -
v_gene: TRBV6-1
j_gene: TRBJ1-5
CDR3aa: CASRLDGNQPQHF
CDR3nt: TGTGCCAGCAGGCTAGACGGCAATCAGCCCCAGCATTTT

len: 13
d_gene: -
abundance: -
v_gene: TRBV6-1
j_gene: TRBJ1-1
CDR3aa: CATKKGDRTEAFF
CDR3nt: TGTGCCACCAAAAAGGGGGATCGCACTGAAGCTTTCTTT

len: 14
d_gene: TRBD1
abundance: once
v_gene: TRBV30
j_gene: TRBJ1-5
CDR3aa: CAWSGQGHYQPQHF
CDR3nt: TGTGCCTGGAGCGGACAGGGTCACTATCAGCCCCAGCATTTT

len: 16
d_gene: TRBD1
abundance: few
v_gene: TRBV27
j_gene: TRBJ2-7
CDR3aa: CASRSYSPGQDYEQYF
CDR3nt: TGTGCCAGCAGATCATACTCTCCGGGACAGGACTACGAGCAGTACTTC

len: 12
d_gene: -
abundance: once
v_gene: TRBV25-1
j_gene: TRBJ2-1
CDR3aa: CASKGRYNEQFF
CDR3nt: TGTGCCAGCAAGGGACGGTACAATGAGCAGTTCTTC

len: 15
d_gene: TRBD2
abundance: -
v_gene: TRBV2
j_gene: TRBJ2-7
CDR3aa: CASSELRGGNYEQYF
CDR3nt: TGTGCCAGCAGTGAATTAAGGGGAGGGAACTACGAGCAGTACTTC

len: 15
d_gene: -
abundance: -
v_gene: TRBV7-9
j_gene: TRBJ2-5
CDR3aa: CASSLVKQGKETQYF
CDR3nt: TGTGCCAGCAGCTTAGTGAAACAGGGCAAAGAGACCCAGTACTTC

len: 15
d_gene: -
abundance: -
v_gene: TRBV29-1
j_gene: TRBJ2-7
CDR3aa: CSVEVGRQGGYEQYF
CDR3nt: TGCAGCGTTGAAGTGGGTAGGCAGGGGGGCTACGAGCAGTACTTC

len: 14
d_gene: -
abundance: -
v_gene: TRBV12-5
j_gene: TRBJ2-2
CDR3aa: CASGLVPNTGELFF
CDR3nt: TGTGCTAGTGGTTTGGTCCCGAACACCGGGGAGCTGTTTTTT

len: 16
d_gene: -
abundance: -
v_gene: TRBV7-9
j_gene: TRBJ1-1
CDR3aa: CASSLGSGGTGTEAFF
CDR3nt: TGTGCCAGCAGCCTCGGGTCCGGTGGGACCGGCACTGAAGCTTTCTTT

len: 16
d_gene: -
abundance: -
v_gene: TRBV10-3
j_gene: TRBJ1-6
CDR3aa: CAISSTPSSYNSPLHF
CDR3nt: TGTGCCATCAGCTCGACCCCGAGCTCCTATAATTCACCCCTCCACTTT

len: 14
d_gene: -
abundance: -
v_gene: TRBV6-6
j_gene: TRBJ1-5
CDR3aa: CASRLQGSNQPQHF
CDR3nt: TGTGCCAGCAGACTACAAGGAAGCAATCAGCCCCAGCATTTT

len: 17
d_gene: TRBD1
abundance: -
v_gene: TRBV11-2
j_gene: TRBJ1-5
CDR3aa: CASSLGGAGGAGQPQHF
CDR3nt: TGTGCCAGCAGCTTAGGTGGGGCAGGGGGGGCCGGCCAGCCCCAGCATTTT

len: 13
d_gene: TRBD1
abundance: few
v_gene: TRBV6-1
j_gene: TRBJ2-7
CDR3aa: CASSRQGGLEGYF
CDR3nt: TGTGCCAGCAGTCGACAGGGGGGCCTGGAAGGGTACTTC

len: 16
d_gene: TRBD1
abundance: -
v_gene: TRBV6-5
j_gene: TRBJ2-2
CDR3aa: CASSYQRDRGRGELFF
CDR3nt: TGTGCCAGCAGTTACCAGCGGGACAGGGGACGTGGGGAGCTGTTTTTT

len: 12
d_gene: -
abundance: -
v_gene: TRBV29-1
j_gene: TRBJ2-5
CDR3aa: CSVGDPKETQYF
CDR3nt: TGCAGCGTGGGGGACCCAAAGGAGACCCAGTACTTC

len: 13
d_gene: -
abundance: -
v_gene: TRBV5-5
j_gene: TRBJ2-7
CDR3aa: CASSSGLRNEQYF
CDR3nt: TGTGCCAGCAGCTCAGGGTTAAGGAACGAGCAGTACTTC

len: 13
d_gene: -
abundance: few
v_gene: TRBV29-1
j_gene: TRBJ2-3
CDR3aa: CSVAEPSTDTQYF
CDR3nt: TGCAGCGTTGCAGAACCTAGCACAGATACGCAGTATTTT

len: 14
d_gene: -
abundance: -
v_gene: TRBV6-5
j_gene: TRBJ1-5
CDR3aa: CASSKGTRGQPQHF
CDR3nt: TGTGCCAGCAGTAAAGGGACAAGGGGCCAGCCCCAGCATTTT

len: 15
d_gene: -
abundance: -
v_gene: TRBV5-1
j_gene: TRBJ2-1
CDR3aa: CASSGTPSSYNEQFF
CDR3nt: TGCGCCAGCAGCGGGACACCCAGCTCCTACAATGAGCAGTTCTTC

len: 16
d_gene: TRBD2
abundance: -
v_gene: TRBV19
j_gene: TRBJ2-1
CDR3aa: CASRSAGTSGYNEQFF
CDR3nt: TGTGCCAGTAGGTCAGCCGGGACTAGCGGATACAATGAGCAGTTCTTC

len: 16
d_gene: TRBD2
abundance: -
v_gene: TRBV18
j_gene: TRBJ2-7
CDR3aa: CASSPPGSSGGNEQYF
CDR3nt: TGTGCCAGCTCACCACCGGGGTCTAGCGGGGGGAACGAGCAGTACTTC